The source of this T cell receptor beta chain is a study of T cell responses to AZD1222 COVID-19 vaccine. Study-level findings and limits: With two AZD1222 doses given, Spike-specific TCR breadth and depth both rose.

J was trimmed by 5 bases and V by 4 bases; bases with no gene match: 3. Germline loops: CDR1 KGHSH, CDR2 LQKENI. This CDR3 is built from 14 residues. Comment on this clone: Its target is unknown.

Profiling relied on immunoSEQ multiplex PCR, and the TCRdb table lists in-frame clones only, not all of them. The sample contains some 79,000 clones, roughly 85% of which appear only once. The gene calls are TRBV18 and TRBJ1-4; 8 bases agree with TRBD1. The origin of this receptor is an adult who received the AZD1222 COVID-19 vaccine. The starting material was peripheral blood, obtained 28 days after the second AZD1222 dose. Here the CDR3 DNA reads TGTGCCAGCTCACGGGGACAGGAAAATGAAAAACTGTTTTTT. This gives the protein CASSRGQENEKLFF.